This TCR beta chain was observed in a study of regulatory T cells in long-lasting Graves disease. About the research overall: Graves' patients, newly diagnosed, had taken antithyroid drugs under 3 months.

Time point noted: newly diagnosed GD, antithyroid drugs for less than 3 months. From PBMCs, RNA was extracted and then used to make the TCR library. CDR3 regions were amplified by Arm-PCR using iRepertoire HTBI primers to build TCR beta libraries. Per the original methods: Across all samples, about 62 TRBV segments and 14 TRBJ segments were identified. TCRdb called the multiplex PCR reads again in MiXCR, with one record for every CDR3 protein. These V and J calls rely on TCRdb rather than the paper's analysis. The repertoire holds roughly 560,000 distinct CDR3 sequences, with about 15% as singletons. These data were likewise used in another study, on T cells in Graves' hyperthyroidism and ophthalmopathy. That work states: Patients aged 18 to 65 had newly diagnosed hyperthyroidism lasting under 2 months.

This material consisted of peripheral blood mononuclear cells (PBMCs), taken at new diagnosis, from a patient treated with antithyroid drugs. This receptor was identified in a woman aged 35-65 years with Graves disease.

The CDR3 spells CASSTQGTGNSPLHF. CDR3 nucleotides: TGTGCCAGTAGTACCCAAGGGACGGGAAATTCACCCCTCCACTTT. J is TRBJ1-6 and V is TRBV19; maybe TRBD1 (5 bases). The CDR3 spans 15 residues. Germline loops: CDR1 LNHDA, CDR2 SQIVND (reference sequence). V was trimmed by 4 bases and J by 7 bases, leaving 14 bases between them.